These T cell receptor beta chains were read from a single sample in a study of T cell responses to AZD1222 COVID-19 vaccine. The method was immunoSEQ multiplex PCR; TCRdb's version includes in-frame clones alone and lacks a portion of them. The sample lists some 120,000 clones, 80% to 90% occurring once. The sample was peripheral blood, taken on day 0 of MenACWY control vaccination. The receptor source for this set is an adult in good health. Both conserved end residues are part of each CDR3. A D gene is named only where the DNA matches it firmly. Expanded clones get a size class; other rows say once, few or many, or leave the size out.

j_gene	v_gene	d_gene	abundance	CDR3aa	CDR3nt
TRBJ1-3	TRBV6-5	.	.	CASESEPSGNTIYF	TGTGCCAGCGAATCGGAACCATCTGGAAACACCATATATTTT
TRBJ1-1	TRBV5-6	.	few	CASSLAGQGYMNTEAFF	TGTGCCAGCAGCTTGGCCGGGCAGGGATACATGAACACTGAAGCTTTCTTT
TRBJ1-5	TRBV19	.	.	CASSLGLSNQPQHF	TGTGCCAGTAGTTTAGGTCTTAGCAATCAGCCCCAGCATTTT
TRBJ1-6	TRBV27	.	.	CASSSPLVNSPLHF	TGTGCCAGCAGTTCCCCATTAGTGAATTCACCCCTCCACTTT
TRBJ2-7	TRBV19	TRBD1	.	CASRQGGLYEQYF	TGTGCCAGCAGACAGGGCGGCCTCTACGAGCAGTACTTC
TRBJ2-7	TRBV7-6	TRBD1	once	CASSLKFTGGKSYEQYF	TGTGCCAGCAGCTTAAAATTCACAGGGGGAAAATCCTACGAGCAGTACTTC
TRBJ2-3	TRBV28	TRBD1	.	CASSLLRQGFVQYF	TGTGCCAGCAGTTTACTTAGACAGGGGTTTGTGCAGTATTTT
TRBJ1-6	TRBV6-5	.	few	CASSYSAVLLRPLHF	TGTGCCAGCAGTTACTCGGCCGTCCTCCTAAGACCCCTCCACTTT
TRBJ1-4	TRBV6-5	.	.	CASRRGRGYEKLFF	TGTGCCAGCAGGCGAGGTCGGGGTTATGAAAAACTGTTTTTT
TRBJ1-4	TRBV11-2	TRBD1	.	CASSSRQGQTEKLFF	TGTGCCAGCAGCTCAAGACAGGGGCAGACCGAAAAACTGTTTTTT
TRBJ1-4	TRBV28	.	.	CASRSTGTGAEKLFF	TGTGCCAGCAGGAGCACGGGGACCGGGGCTGAAAAACTGTTTTTT
TRBJ2-3	TRBV2	.	once	CASPGTDASTDTQYF	TGTGCCAGCCCCGGGACTGACGCTAGCACAGATACGCAGTATTTT
TRBJ1-5	TRBV2	.	.	CASSPRTSNQPQHF	TGTGCCAGCAGCCCAAGGACCTCTAATCAGCCCCAGCATTTT
TRBJ2-7	TRBV20-1	TRBD1	few	CSAPDRVEQYF	TGCAGTGCGCCGGACAGGGTGGAGCAGTACTTC
TRBJ2-3	TRBV9	.	.	CASSAGLISGDTQYF	TGTGCCAGCAGCGCCGGACTGATCTCGGGGGATACGCAGTATTTT
TRBJ1-2	TRBV24-1	.	once	CATSDGGNYGYTF	TGTGCCACCAGTGACGGCGGGAACTATGGCTACACCTTC
TRBJ1-1	TRBV5-1	TRBD1	.	CASSLDRVGGEAFF	TGCGCCAGCAGCCTTGACAGGGTAGGGGGTGAAGCTTTCTTT
TRBJ2-7	TRBV19	TRBD2	.	CASMRTSGEKYEQYF	TGTGCCAGTATGAGGACTAGCGGGGAAAAATACGAGCAGTACTTC
TRBJ2-3	TRBV4-1	TRBD2	.	CASSQDPTSGGSWTQYF	TGCGCCAGCAGCCAAGACCCGACTAGCGGGGGCTCGTGGACGCAGTATTTT
TRBJ2-7	TRBV9	TRBD2	.	CARSGRASYEQYF	TGTGCCAGGAGCGGGAGAGCCTCCTACGAGCAGTACTTC
TRBJ2-7	TRBV27	.	.	CASSPRRSSYEQYF	TGTGCCAGCAGTCCCCGCAGGAGCTCCTACGAGCAGTACTTC
TRBJ2-7	TRBV23-1	.	.	CASSQSPRPIEEDVSYEQYF	TGCGCCAGCAGTCAATCTCCCCGGCCGATCGAGGAGGACGTCTCCTACGAGCAGTACTTC
TRBJ1-3	TRBV24-1	.	.	CATSVPGRGESSGNTIYF	TGTGCCACCAGTGTACCCGGACGGGGCGAAAGCTCTGGAAACACCATATATTTT
TRBJ2-7	TRBV28	.	.	CASSLSGRHEQYF	TGTGCCAGCAGTTTGAGTGGCAGGCACGAGCAGTACTTC
TRBJ2-2	TRBV5-4	TRBD2	.	CASSMRTSGNTGELFF	TGTGCCAGCAGCATGCGGACTAGCGGGAACACCGGGGAGCTGTTTTTT
TRBJ2-5	TRBV5-1	.	.	CASSLAGGQETQYF	TGCGCCAGCAGCTTGGCTGGGGGACAAGAGACCCAGTACTTC
TRBJ2-7	TRBV6-5	.	.	CASSFRYEQYF	TGTGCCAGCAGTTTCCGGTACGAGCAGTACTTC
TRBJ2-3	TRBV7-9	TRBD2	.	CASSLAPGLAGGSTDTQYF	TGTGCCAGCAGCTTAGCGCCGGGACTAGCGGGAGGCAGCACAGATACGCAGTATTTT
TRBJ1-4	TRBV29-1	.	.	CSVVGPTNEKLFF	TGCAGCGTTGTGGGCCCAACTAATGAAAAACTGTTTTTT
TRBJ2-7	TRBV28	TRBD2	.	CASSFSGGRAYEQYF	TGTGCCAGCAGTTTTTCTGGCGGGAGGGCCTACGAGCAGTACTTC
TRBJ2-2	TRBV5-1	TRBD1	.	CASSLAGTGNTGELFF	TGCGCCAGCAGCTTGGCCGGGACAGGGAACACCGGGGAGCTGTTTTTT
TRBJ2-7	TRBV11-2	TRBD1	.	CASSYGTGRLEQYF	TGTGCCAGCAGCTACGGGACAGGGCGCCTGGAGCAGTACTTC
TRBJ2-7	TRBV27	.	.	CASSFGGRATEQYF	TGTGCCAGCAGTTTTGGGGGGAGAGCTACCGAGCAGTACTTC
TRBJ2-3	TRBV6-4	.	.	CASRDDKGDTQYF	TGTGCCAGCAGGGATGATAAGGGAGATACGCAGTATTTT
TRBJ1-2	TRBV5-1	.	.	CASSLSGTSGGYTF	TGCGCCAGCAGCCTGTCGGGCACAAGTGGCGGCTACACCTTC
TRBJ1-2	TRBV19	.	.	CASHGTSNYGYTF	TGTGCCAGTCACGGGACCTCTAACTATGGCTACACCTTC
TRBJ2-1	TRBV28	TRBD1	.	CASSSVDRGSYNEQFF	TGTGCCAGCAGTTCAGTCGACAGGGGGTCCTACAATGAGCAGTTCTTC
TRBJ1-5	TRBV2	.	.	CASSDAGGAGQPQHF	TGTGCCAGCAGTGATGCCGGGGGCGCAGGTCAGCCCCAGCATTTT
TRBJ1-5	TRBV18	TRBD1	.	CASSGTGDQPQHF	TGTGCCAGCTCAGGGACAGGGGACCAGCCCCAGCATTTT
TRBJ2-3	TRBV10-1	.	.	CASSPGTDTQYF	TGCGCCAGCAGCCCAGGGACAGATACGCAGTATTTT
TRBJ1-6	TRBV10-2	TRBD1	few	CASSESSQGASPLHF	TGCGCCAGCAGTGAGTCATCACAGGGGGCTTCACCCCTCCACTTT